This entry lists 10 T cell receptor beta chains sequenced from one sample in a study of immune evolution from preneoplasia to lung adenocarcinoma (dated by TCRdb to about 2021). The receptor library was made with the immunoSEQ multiplex PCR assay. TCRdb holds this immuneACCESS table with in-frame rearrangements only. Some clones are missing; in checked studies, unresolved V genes explain under half, and the rest has no known cause. The sample table holds around 7,900 clones, of which about 77% were seen once. Together, the top ten hold roughly 7.3% of the sample. Sequenced input: FFPE adjacent normal lung tissue. These TCRs come from a person between 70 and 80 years old with lung adenocarcinoma.

V usage is TRBV5-1 and J usage is TRBJ2-1; 8 bases line up with TRBD2. The CDR3 covers 14 residues. Germline trimming cut 7 bases from V and 5 bases from J; bases unmatched to any gene: 8. Per germline, CDR1 SGHRS and CDR2 YFSETQ. The CDR3 is CASAERGSDNEQFF. DNA of the CDR3: TGCGCCAGCGCCGAGCGGGGGAGCGACAATGAGCAGTTCTTC.

The chain couples TRBV5-1 to TRBJ2-5, with a weak D call TRBD2 (6 bases). CDR1 is SGHRS and CDR2 is YFSETQ in the germline V gene. This CDR3 is 13 amino acids long. The V end lost 5 bases, the J end lost 1 base, and 9 bases lay between the germline ends. CDR3 protein: CASSAGSQETQYF. CDR3 nucleotides: TGCGCCAGCAGTGCGGGGAGCCAAGAGACCCAGTACTTC.

The table lists this clone with a few counts. The chain uses TRBV30 and TRBJ1-6, with a possible D match to TRBD1 (6 bases). The CDR3 covers 13 residues. The V end was cut by 0 bases, the J end by 7 bases, with 7 bases between. Germline CDR1 is GTSNPN and CDR2 is SVGIG (reference sequence). The CDR3 sequence is CAWSVGGNSPLHF. CDR3 sequence (DNA): TGTGCCTGGAGTGTAGGGGGGAATTCACCCCTCCACTTT.

This rearrangement joins TRBV5-6 to TRBJ2-7; unclear D gene. This CDR3 spans 15 amino acids. Germline V lookup: CDR1 SGHDT, CDR2 YYEEEE. Trimming pared 3 bases from V and 0 bases from J, leaving 13 bases between. CDR3 coding DNA: TGTGCCAGCAGCTCCAACGACTGGAGCTCCTACGAGCAGTACTTC. It specifies CASSSNDWSSYEQYF.

CDR3 in amino acids: CASSESVTDTQYF. CDR3 nucleotide sequence: TGTGCCAGCAGTGAATCGGTCACAGATACGCAGTATTTT. The chain recombines TRBV6-4 with TRBJ2-3; D gene unclear. Germline CDR1 reads MRHNA; CDR2 reads SNTAGT. This CDR3 contains 13 residues. The V gene lost 3 bases and the J gene lost 2 bases, with 6 bases spanning the gap.

This chain links TRBV6-6 with TRBJ2-6; D may be TRBD2 (6 bases). V lost 7 bases and J lost 2, with 12 bases in between. Germline V gives CDR1 MNHNY, CDR2 SVGAGI (reference sequence). The CDR3 runs to 15 residues. The CDR3 protein is CASTPEGTGANVLTF. The CDR3 region has the DNA TGTGCCAGCACCCCGGAGGGAACTGGGGCCAACGTCCTGACTTTC.

V gene TRBV29-1 combines with J gene TRBJ2-7; 9 bases align to TRBD2. Looked up from germline, CDR1 is SQVTM and CDR2 is ANQGSEA. CDR3 length: 12 residues. V lost 6 bases, J lost 9 bases, and 9 bases stayed unmatched. CDR3 sequence: CSVLTSGLGQYF. The DNA of the CDR3 is TGCAGCGTACTGACTAGCGGTCTTGGGCAGTACTTC.

V usage is TRBV2 and J usage is TRBJ1-2; the D is unclear. This CDR3 is 13 amino acids long. V lost 4 bases and J lost 8, with 14 bases in between. CDR1 is SNHLY, CDR2 FYNNEI, per germline. CDR3 coding DNA: TGTGCCAGCAGTGGGACGCCCACTGGCGGCTACACCTTC. It yields the protein CASSGTPTGGYTF.

This clone has a single count. The rearrangement uses TRBV28 and TRBJ1-1; D gene ambiguous. Per germline, CDR1 MDHEN and CDR2 SYDVKM. This CDR3 is built from 14 residues. Trimming left V 3 bases short and J 1 base short, with 9 bases between. CDR3 DNA: TGTGCCAGCAGTTTCGGGAGACGGAACACTGAAGCTTTCTTT. This sequence encodes CASSFGRRNTEAFF.

This clone was found a few times. V and J are TRBV15 and TRBJ1-6, with unresolved D. Germline CDR1 LNHNV, CDR2 YYDKDF (reference sequence). With 0 bases removed from V and 10 bases from J, the gap between germline ends came to 7 bases. CDR3 size: 13 residues. CDR3 residues: CATSRDADSPLHF. CDR3 nucleotides: TGTGCCACCAGCAGAGATGCGGACTCACCCCTCCACTTT.